This T cell receptor (beta chain) originates from a study of T cell repertoires in cytomegalovirus infection. Trimming pared 4 bases from V and 2 bases from J, leaving 6 bases between. Germline-derived CDR1 and CDR2 are SEHNR and FQNEAQ (reference sequence). The CDR3 has 13 residues. TCRdb called the reads again in MiXCR, with one record for every CDR3 protein. Among around 300,000 distinct CDR3 sequences listed, more than 20% were seen once. This clonotype was found many times. This chain links TRBV7-9 with TRBJ2-4; D is tentatively TRBD1 or TRBD2 (5 bases each). The sample comprised PBMCs. The TCR comes from a human donor in good health (CMV status not recorded). Some clones in this sample may be carry-over from other donors' samples. The CDR3 spells CASSWGTKNIQYF. The CDR3 coding sequence is TGTGCCAGCAGCTGGGGGACCAAAAACATTCAGTACTTC. The full variable domain, its missing parts supplied by reference TRBV7-9 and TRBJ2-4, is DTGVSQNPRHKITKRGQNVTFRCDPISEHNRLYWYRQTLGQGPEFLTYFQNEAQLEKSRLLSDRFSAERPKGSFSTLEIQRTEQGDSAMYLCASSWGTKNIQYFGAGTRLSVL.